This TCR beta chain was captured by sequencing in a study of cytomegalovirus exposure and HLA in healthy donors. Study information: The use of the same platform for the roughly 120 validation repertoires and the 650 to 850 first-cohort repertoires was reported by a later analysis.

Profiling relied on immunoSEQ multiplex PCR, and the TCRdb table lists in-frame clones only, not all of them. In the table there are about 220,000 clones, around 90% of which are singletons. Study-wide results and limits: Rare TCR sequences dominated, though some public TCRs recurred in many donors. Subsequent analysis revealed that first-cohort TCR clusters tended to co-occur in the 95 to 150 validation repertoires.

This clone appeared a few times. Its target is unknown. Deletions cut 9 bases from V and 5 bases from J, with 17 bases between. The germline V gene has CDR1 SGHVS and CDR2 FNYEAQ. The CDR3 totals 14 residues. The receptor was derived from a woman aged 18-29 years in good health and CMV-seronegative. The specimen sequenced was PBMCs. This chain connects TRBV7-6 to TRBJ2-1, with D hard to call. CDR3 nucleotide sequence: TGTGCCAGTCGCGGTGGGTTTGGTCACAATGAGCAGTTCTTC. Translation gives CASRGGFGHNEQFF. The full variable domain, rest sourced from reference TRBV7-6 and TRBJ2-1, is GAGVSQSPRYKVTKRGQDVALRCDPISGHVSLYWYRQALGQGPEFLTYFNYEAQQDKSGLPNDRFSAERPEGSISTLTIQRTEQRDSAMYRCASRGGFGHNEQFFGPGTRLTVL.